This is a list of T cell receptor beta chains from one sample in a study of blood T cell repertoires in COVID-19. TCRdb's table, derived via immunoSEQ multiplex PCR, lists solely in-frame clones and lacks some. The repertoire holds about 200,000 clones, with 85% as singletons. The specimen sequenced was PBMCs or T cells enriched from blood (not recorded which). The receptors come from a man aged 40-50 years who had recovered from COVID-19. CDR3s include the opening cysteine and the closing phenylalanine or tryptophan. D genes are given only for firm matches. Clone size, where shown, is once, few, many, or a class for clones that have expanded.

j_call d_call v_call clone_size cdr3_nt cdr3_aa
TRBJ2-7 . TRBV28 . TGTGCCAGCAGTTCGACAGCGACCTACGAGCAGTACTTC CASSSTATYEQYF
TRBJ2-7 TRBD1 TRBV7-9 . TGTGCCAGCAGCCCGAAGACAGGGTATTCCTACGAGCAGTACTTC CASSPKTGYSYEQYF
TRBJ1-2 . TRBV18 . TGTGCCAGCTCACCCTCACGACAGGATGGCTACACCTTC CASSPSRQDGYTF
TRBJ2-7 TRBD2 TRBV2 . TGTGCCAGCAGTCGGACTAGCGGGAACGAGCAGTACTTC CASSRTSGNEQYF
TRBJ1-6 TRBD1 TRBV7-6 . TGTGCCAGCGCGACAGGGCCCAGCTCACCCCTCCACTTT CASATGPSSPLHF
TRBJ2-7 TRBD2 TRBV10-1 . TGCGCCAAATGGTGGCGGGAGGACTACGAGCAGTACTTC CAKWWREDYEQYF
TRBJ1-5 TRBD1 TRBV19 . TGTGCCAGTAGTATGCCGGGGGACAGACTACGCATCGGCAATCAGCCCCAGCATTTT CASSMPGDRLRIGNQPQHF
TRBJ1-1 . TRBV4-1 . TGCGCCAGCAGCCAATCAGTTAACACTGAAGCTTTCTTT CASSQSVNTEAFF
TRBJ2-1 TRBD2 TRBV5-1 . TGCGCCAGCATGACTAGCGGGAGAGGTAGCGACAATGAGCAGTTCTTC CASMTSGRGSDNEQFF
TRBJ2-1 TRBD2 TRBV5-6 . TGTGCCAGCAGCCACATAACTAGCGGGAGTAAGAATGAGCAGTTCTTC CASSHITSGSKNEQFF
TRBJ2-5 . TRBV6-5 . TGTGCCCATTCTAGCAGACGTGGGACCCAGTACTTC CAHSSRRGTQYF
TRBJ2-2 . TRBV5-1 . TGCGCCAGCAGCGGGGAGAGGGACACCGGGGAGCTGTTTTTT CASSGERDTGELFF
TRBJ1-1 TRBD1 TRBV7-9 . TGTGCCAGCAGCTTGCTGACAGGGATGAACACTGAAGCTTTCTTT CASSLLTGMNTEAFF
TRBJ2-6 . TRBV15 . TGTGCCACCAGCACAGGGGACACTGGGGCCAACGTCCTGACTTTC CATSTGDTGANVLTF
TRBJ2-1 . TRBV7-2 . TGTGCCAGCAGCTTAGCGGGCAGGGATAATGAGCAGTTCTTC CASSLAGRDNEQFF
TRBJ2-2 TRBD1 TRBV18 . TGTGCCAGCTCACCAAGAGGACAGGGGTTCGCGAACACCGGGGAGCTGTTTTTT CASSPRGQGFANTGELFF
TRBJ2-7 TRBD1 TRBV7-2 once TGTGCCACGGCTAGGGGGGACAGGTCCAACGAGCAGTACTTC CATARGDRSNEQYF
TRBJ2-5 . TRBV7-9 . TGTGCCAGCAGCAGAATACTCTCGCTTAGGGGAGAGACCCAGTACTTC CASSRILSLRGETQYF
TRBJ2-7 TRBD2 TRBV7-2 . TGTGCCAGCAACGTAGGACTAGCGGGAGCGATCGGCGAGCAGTACTTC CASNVGLAGAIGEQYF
TRBJ2-7 TRBD1 TRBV7-9 . TGTGCCAGCAGCGGGAGACAGGGGGATTACGAGCAGTACTTC CASSGRQGDYEQYF
TRBJ1-5 TRBD1 TRBV2 . TGTGCCAGTGGGACAGTTTATAGCAATCAGCCCCAGCATTTT CASGTVYSNQPQHF
TRBJ1-4 . TRBV29-1 . TGCAGCGTTGGAATCAGGGAAGGTGAAAAACTGTTTTTT CSVGIREGEKLFF
TRBJ2-1 TRBD2 TRBV27 once TGTGCCAGCAGTTTATCTCTAGCGGCCTCCTACAATGAGCAGTTCTTC CASSLSLAASYNEQFF
TRBJ1-5 . TRBV5-5 . TGTGCCAGCAGCAAAAATCCCGACAGTAGCAATCAGCCCCAGCATTTT CASSKNPDSSNQPQHF
TRBJ1-4 TRBD1 TRBV28 . TGTGCCAGCAGTTTATTGACAGGGTTCAATGAAAAACTGTTTTTT CASSLLTGFNEKLFF
TRBJ2-5 . TRBV3-1/TRBV3-2 . TGTGCCAGCAGCCAGAATCTAGCGTCAGAGACCCAGTACTTC CASSQNLASETQYF
TRBJ2-7 TRBD2 TRBV5-5 . TGTGCCAGCAGCTTGGCTAGCGGGTTATCCTACGAGCAGTACTTC CASSLASGLSYEQYF
TRBJ1-5 . TRBV28 . TGTGCCAGCAGTTTTGGGCAGGGCCATCAGCCCCAGCATTTT CASSFGQGHQPQHF
TRBJ1-5 . TRBV2 . TGTGCCAGCAGTGAAGACCAGGGGCGCAATCAGCCCCAGCATTTT CASSEDQGRNQPQHF
TRBJ1-4 TRBD1 TRBV18 . TGTGCCAGCTCACCCACAGGGGCCCTAGGGGGTGAAAAACTGTTTTTT CASSPTGALGGEKLFF
TRBJ2-7 . TRBV25-1 once TGTGCCAGCAGTGAGACAGGAAAGGGGACCTACGAGCAGTACTTC CASSETGKGTYEQYF
TRBJ2-1 . TRBV14 . TGTGCCAGCAGCCAAGGCAATACAGCTCCCCTGGATGAGCAGTTCTTC CASSQGNTAPLDEQFF
TRBJ1-2 . TRBV9 once TGTGCCAGCAGCGCCAACAGTGGTGACTATGGCTACACCTTC CASSANSGDYGYTF
TRBJ2-7 TRBD2 TRBV2 . TGTGCCAGCAGTTCCGGGGGACTAGCCCTCTACGAGCAGTACTTC CASSSGGLALYEQYF
TRBJ2-7 TRBD1 TRBV30 . TGTGCCTGGGAAGGGAGACGACAGGGCCGCGAGCAGTACTTC CAWEGRRQGREQYF
TRBJ2-1 TRBD2 TRBV27 . TGTGCCAGCAGTTTGCTAGCGGGAGGGCCACTGGAGCAGTTCTTC CASSLLAGGPLEQFF
TRBJ2-3 . TRBV11-3 . TGTGCCAGCAGCACCTCCGGCGGTAGCACAGATACGCAGTATTTT CASSTSGGSTDTQYF
TRBJ2-2 TRBD2 TRBV6-1 few TGTGCCAGCAGGGAATCAACTAGCGGGAACACCGGGGAGCTGTTTTTT CASRESTSGNTGELFF
TRBJ2-3 TRBD2 TRBV5-1 . TGCGCCAGCAGCTTGGGTCTAGCGGGAGTGGCAGATACGCAGTATTTT CASSLGLAGVADTQYF
TRBJ1-4 . TRBV7-8 . TGTGCCAGCAGCCCCTCCGGGACACTCGGTGAAAAACTGTTTTTT CASSPSGTLGEKLFF
TRBJ1-1 . TRBV12-3/TRBV12-4 . TGTGCCAGCAGTTTGAGCTGGAACACTGAAGCTTTCTTT CASSLSWNTEAFF
TRBJ2-7 TRBD2 TRBV6-5 . TGTGCCAGCAGTTACCGGCTAGCGGGAGTCTACGAGCAGTACTTC CASSYRLAGVYEQYF